This T cell receptor (beta chain) was identified during a study of CD8+ T cells in alopecia areata. Across the study: Twice daily, treated patients received 5 to 10 mg of oral tofacitinib. Percent of scalp involved defined treated patients' severity scores.

TCR sequencing used cDNA made by reverse transcription of extracted RNA. The data were produced by immunoSEQ multiplex PCR, yet TCRdb's version contains in-frame clones alone and is incomplete. The repertoire holds about 210,000 clones, 64% seen once, with around 4.3% in the top ten. Within the sample, this clone is medium-sized. The treatment: oral pan-JAK inhibitor, 5-10 mg twice daily. Germline V lookup: CDR1 SNHLY, CDR2 FYNNEI. CDR3 length equals 13 residues. Trimming pared 7 bases from V and 2 bases from J, leaving 12 bases between. This chain uses TRBV2 with TRBJ2-7; perhaps D is TRBD1 or TRBD2 (5 bases each). The sequencing used CD4+ T cells sorted from blood, collected at week 4, from a patient treated with tofacitinib. The clonotype originates from a human donor with alopecia areata. CDR3 sequence (DNA): TGTGCCAGCACCGTGGGACGCCCCTACGAGCAGTACTTC. Amino acids: CASTVGRPYEQYF.